Below, 10 T cell receptor beta chains from the same sample are listed, as sequenced in a study of blood T cell repertoires in COVID-19. Profiled with immunoSEQ multiplex PCR; TCRdb holds only in-frame clones, not every one. The sample has about 240,000 clones, 82% seen once. Material: peripheral blood. Receptors were obtained from an older woman with active or convalescent COVID-19.

The CDR3 region is CASSESGTGAGNQPQHF. The CDR3 DNA reads as TGTGCCAGCAGTGAATCCGGGACAGGGGCCGGCAATCAGCCCCAGCATTTT. The rearrangement uses TRBV6-1 and TRBJ1-5; 10 bases are shared with TRBD1. V shed 2 bases, J shed 2 bases, and the junction held 6 bases outside the gene matches. The germline gives CDR1 MNHNS, CDR2 SASEGT. The CDR3 contains 17 residues.

This chain connects TRBV7-9 to TRBJ1-4, with D uncertain. Trimming removed 5 bases at V and 7 bases at J, with 14 bases between. Looked up from germline, CDR1 is SEHNR and CDR2 is FQNEAQ (reference sequence). There are 14 residues in the CDR3. The CDR3: CASSRAGGSEKLFF. The CDR3, as DNA: TGTGCCAGCAGCCGAGCGGGAGGTAGTGAAAAACTGTTTTTT.

The chain joins TRBV5-1 to TRBJ2-3; TRBD2 might be the D (6 bases). This CDR3 comprises 15 residues. Germline-derived CDR1 and CDR2 are SGHRS and YFSETQ. Trimming pared 5 bases from V and 2 bases from J, leaving 15 bases between. The CDR3 loop is CASRAPGLNTDTQYF. For the CDR3, the DNA is TGCGCCAGCAGGGCTCCGGGACTCAACACAGATACGCAGTATTTT.

The chain has TRBV5-1 and TRBJ2-7; possibly TRBD1 for D (6 bases). This CDR3 is 14 amino acids long. The ends were cut back, 2 bases at V and 5 bases at J, with 14 bases in the middle. The V gene's germline CDR1 is SGHRS and CDR2 YFSETQ. CDR3: CASSLTGILDEQYF. Here the CDR3 DNA reads TGCGCCAGCAGCTTAACAGGGATCTTGGACGAGCAGTACTTC.

The V and J genes are TRBV19 and TRBJ1-2, with 7 bases that match TRBD1. Looked up from germline, CDR1 is LNHDA and CDR2 is SQIVND (reference sequence). Losses at the gene ends were 8 bases for V and 4 bases for J; bases not matched to a gene: 7. CDR3 length: 13 residues. The CDR3, as DNA: TGTGCCAGTGAACAAGGGGGCGTCTATGGCTACACCTTC. Its protein is CASEQGGVYGYTF.

The chain recombines TRBV30 with TRBJ1-2, with D perhaps TRBD1 (6 bases). This CDR3 has 13 amino acids. With 3 bases removed from V and 5 bases from J, the gap between germline ends came to 13 bases. CDR1 is GTSNPN, CDR2 SVGIG, per germline (reference sequence). Written as DNA, the CDR3 is TGTGCCTGGAGAGACCGGGACACATATGGCTACACCTTC. Residues: CAWRDRDTYGYTF. Based on the CDR3 plus reference TRBV30 and TRBJ1-2, the full variable domain is SQTIHQWPATLVQPVGSPLSLECTVEGTSNPNLYWYRQAAGRGLQLLFYSVGIGQISSEVPQNLSASRPQDRQFILSSKKLLLSDSGFYLCAWRDRDTYGYTFGSGTRLTVV.

The V gene is TRBV3-1 (or the pseudogene TRBV3-2), the J gene TRBJ2-7; D not resolved. V lost 1 base, J lost 3 bases, and 4 bases lay in between. The germline V gene has CDR1 LGHDT and CDR2 YNNKEL (reference sequence). CDR3 size: 12 residues. Here the CDR3 DNA reads TGTGCCAGCAGCCAAGGTTACTACGAGCAGTACTTC. Residues: CASSQGYYEQYF.

This rearrangement joins TRBV7-9 to TRBJ1-2; 8 bases line up with TRBD1. The V gene end was trimmed by 5 bases and the J gene end by 4 bases; junction bases not matched to a gene: 6. CDR3 length: 14 residues. Germline V gene data show CDR1 as SEHNR and CDR2 as FQNEAQ (reference sequence). For the CDR3, the DNA is TGTGCCAGCAGCGCCAGCGGACAGGGCTATGGCTACACCTTC. Translation: CASSASGQGYGYTF.

The genes are TRBV2 and TRBJ2-7; 7 nucleotides agree with TRBD1. This CDR3 contains 15 residues. Trimming cost V 6 bases and J 0 bases; bases outside gene matches: 8. Germline V lookup: CDR1 SNHLY, CDR2 FYNNEI. The CDR3 is CASRVGQHSSYEQYF. The CDR3, as DNA: TGTGCCAGCAGGGTGGGACAGCACAGCTCCTACGAGCAGTACTTC.

The rearrangement links TRBV7-3 to TRBJ2-7, with 8 bases identical to TRBD2. The germline gives CDR1 SGHTA, CDR2 FQGTGA. J gave up 3 bases and V 5 bases, and 3 bases lay outside the gene matches. The CDR3 is 13 amino acids. The CDR3 DNA reads TGTGCCAGCAGCCCCGCGGGAGGCTACGAGCAGTACTTC. Amino acids: CASSPAGGYEQYF.